These 3 T cell receptor beta chains were sequenced from one sample in a study of CD8 T cells in ankylosing spondylitis. General study findings and limits: Ankylosing spondylitis blood appeared to be characterized by a TCR beta motif of eight or nine highly homologous variants.

TCRdb independently ran MiXCR on the 5' RACE reads; one entry per CDR3 protein. This sample has fewer than 550,000 distinct CDR3 sequences; roughly 5.3% occur once, and the top ten carry approximately 4%. No antigen is known for these receptors. Input material: blood, either unsorted or a sorted T cell fraction (not recorded which). Source of these receptors: a male donor with ankylosing spondylitis.

This clonotype was recorded at least ten times. The genes are TRBV6-2 or TRBV6-3 and TRBJ2-5; 10 nucleotides match TRBD2. The CDR3 is 19 amino acids. With V trimmed by 7 bases and J by 4 bases, 21 bases remained unmatched. Looked up from germline, CDR1 is MNHEY and CDR2 is SVGEGT. The CDR3 protein is CASTGISSGSHTSGETQYF. As DNA, the CDR3 is TGTGCCAGCACCGGAATTTCTAGCGGGAGCCATACATCAGGAGAGACCCAGTACTTC.

This clonotype has a handful of counts. This chain connects TRBV20-1 to TRBJ2-3; a weak D match, TRBD2 (5 bases). With 5 bases removed from V and 0 bases from J, the gap between germline ends came to 18 bases. The CDR3 covers 16 residues. Per the germline V gene, CDR1 is DFQATT and CDR2 is SNEGSKA (reference sequence). The CDR3 coding sequence is TGCAGTGCTTCAGTGCCCCCAGCGGCTAGCACAGATACGCAGTATTTT. It specifies CSASVPPAASTDTQYF.

This sequence joins TRBV7-9 and TRBJ2-5; TRBD1 matches 11 bases. Germline loops: CDR1 SEHNR, CDR2 FQNEAQ (reference sequence). Trimming at V came to 3 bases and at J to 5 bases, leaving 5 bases not matched to a gene. The CDR3 covers 15 residues. CDR3 region: CASSFWTGGGETQYF. CDR3 nucleotide sequence: TGTGCCAGCAGCTTTTGGACAGGGGGCGGCGAGACCCAGTACTTC.